These T cell receptor beta chains were read from a single sample in a study of CD8 T cells in ankylosing spondylitis. Using its own MiXCR run on the 5' RACE reads, TCRdb lists one record per CDR3 protein. The sample has roughly 400,000 distinct CDR3 sequences; about a fifth are singletons. Material: blood, either unsorted or a sorted T cell fraction (not recorded which). Receptors originate from a male donor with ankylosing spondylitis. Each CDR3 is given with its conserved first and last residue. The order of the fields is V gene, J gene, clone size, D gene, CDR3 DNA, CDR3 protein. The D gene is left open where the match is weak. Where a row states a size, it is once, few, many or the class of an expanded clone; other rows omit it.

>TRBV11-3|TRBJ2-1|few|TRBD2
TGTGCCAGCAGCTTAGGGCCACTAGCGTCCAATGAGCAGTTCTTC
CASSLGPLASNEQFF
>TRBV28|TRBJ2-7|few|NA
TGTGCCAGCAGTTTATTGGGGATCGGCGAGCAGTACTTC
CASSLLGIGEQYF
>TRBV3-1|TRBJ1-1|NA|NA
TGTGCCAGCAGCCCGGACTTCCGAACTGAAGCTTTCTTT
CASSPDFRTEAFF
>TRBV20-1|TRBJ1-6|NA|NA
TGCAGTGCAAACGGCCCGTCCTATAATTCACCCCTCCACTTT
CSANGPSYNSPLHF
>TRBV5-8|TRBJ2-1|NA|NA
TGTGCCAGCACAAACCGGGACTTCTCCTACAATGAGCAGTTCTTC
CASTNRDFSYNEQFF
>TRBV7-2|TRBJ2-7|NA|TRBD2
TGTGCCAGCAGCAGGTGGGCTAGCGGGAGTTACGAGCAGTACTTC
CASSRWASGSYEQYF
>TRBV5-1|TRBJ2-1|few|NA
TGCGCCAGCAGCTTTGTTGGCGGGACGGGGGCGGAGTTCTTC
CASSFVGGTGAEFF
>TRBV12-3/TRBV12-4|TRBJ1-3|few|NA
TGTGCCAGCAGTTTATCCGGGATCGGGAACACCATATATTTT
CASSLSGIGNTIYF
>TRBV12-3/TRBV12-4|TRBJ1-3|few|NA
TGTGCCAGCAGTTTAGCGTGGGTGGACACCATATATTTT
CASSLAWVDTIYF
>TRBV18|TRBJ2-2|NA|NA
TGTGCCAGCTCACCTACCTCAGGGATTATTAACACCGGGGAGCTGTTTTTT
CASSPTSGIINTGELFF
>TRBV3-1|TRBJ2-7|NA|TRBD1
TGTGCCAGCAGCCAGCTGACAGGGGGTGGCGAGCAGTACTTC
CASSQLTGGGEQYF
>TRBV20-1|TRBJ2-3|NA|TRBD2
TGCAGTGCTACTCTGGCTAGCGGGGGGTCCACAGATACGCAGTATTTT
CSATLASGGSTDTQYF
>TRBV20-1|TRBJ2-7|NA|NA
TGCAGTGCTAGAGCTATCCGGGACATATCCTACGAGCAGTACTTC
CSARAIRDISYEQYF
>TRBV6-5|TRBJ1-5|NA|NA
TGTGCCAGCAGTTACCGAGGGGGTGGCCAGCCCCAGCATTTT
CASSYRGGGQPQHF
>TRBV6-2/TRBV6-3|TRBJ2-3|few|NA
TGTGCCAGCAGTCGGGAGCTCCCAGATACGCAGTATTTT
CASSRELPDTQYF
>TRBV5-1|TRBJ1-1|many|TRBD1
TGCGCCAGCAGCTTGGATACAGGGGTCACTGAAGCTTTCTTT
CASSLDTGVTEAFF
>TRBV7-2|TRBJ2-5|NA|NA
TGTGCCAGCAGCTTAGATGGCTACCAAGAGACCCAGTACTTC
CASSLDGYQETQYF